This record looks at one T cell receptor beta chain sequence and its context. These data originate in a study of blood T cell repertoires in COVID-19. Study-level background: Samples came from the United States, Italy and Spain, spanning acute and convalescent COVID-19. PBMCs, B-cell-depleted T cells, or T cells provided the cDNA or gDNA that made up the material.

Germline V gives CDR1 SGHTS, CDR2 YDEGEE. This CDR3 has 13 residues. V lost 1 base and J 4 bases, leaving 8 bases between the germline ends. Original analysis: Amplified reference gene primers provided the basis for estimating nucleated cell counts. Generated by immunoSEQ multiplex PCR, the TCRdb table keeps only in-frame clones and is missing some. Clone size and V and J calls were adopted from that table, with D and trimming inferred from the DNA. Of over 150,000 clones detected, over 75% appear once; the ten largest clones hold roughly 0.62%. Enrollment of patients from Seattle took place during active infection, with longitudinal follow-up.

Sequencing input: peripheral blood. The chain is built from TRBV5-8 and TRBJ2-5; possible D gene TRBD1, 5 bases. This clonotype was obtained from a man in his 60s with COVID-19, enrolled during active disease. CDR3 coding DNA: TGTGCCAGCAGCTTGTACAGGACAGAGACCCAGTACTTC. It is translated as CASSLYRTETQYF.